Presented here are 18 T cell receptor beta chains from one specimen sequenced in a study of beta chain features in type 1 diabetes. Investigators reverse transcribed all isolated RNA, so they sequenced expressed TCRB transcripts. The protocol was immunoSEQ multiplex PCR, while the TCRdb copy is restricted to in-frame clones and leaves out a portion. This sample has 35,000 to 50,000 clones; roughly 45% occur once, and the top ten carry more than 0.2%. The sequenced material came from stem cell memory CD4+ T cells from blood. The receptor source for this set is a woman aged 25-40 years in good health.

The chain joins TRBV28 to TRBJ1-1, with a tentative D call TRBD1 (5 bases). Deletions cut 5 bases from V and 0 bases from J, with 10 bases between. CDR3 size: 14 residues. Looked up from germline, CDR1 is MDHEN and CDR2 is SYDVKM. The CDR3 DNA follows: TGTGCCAGCAGTCCGGGACTTTTGAACACTGAAGCTTTCTTT. This gives the protein CASSPGLLNTEAFF.

This chain links TRBV27 with TRBJ2-1; 11 nucleotides line up with TRBD2. Looked up from germline, CDR1 is MNHEY and CDR2 is SMNVEV (reference sequence). The CDR3 contains 16 residues. After removal of 0 bases from V and 7 bases from J, the junction contained 5 bases not matched to a gene. This CDR3 reads CASSLSNSGRANEQFF. The CDR3 region has the DNA TGTGCCAGCAGTTTATCGAATAGCGGGAGGGCTAATGAGCAGTTCTTC.

The J gene is TRBJ2-1, the V gene TRBV5-1; 12 bases fit TRBD2. Losses at the gene ends were 4 bases for V and 8 bases for J; bases not matched to a gene: 7. The CDR3 is 15 amino acids. Germline values: CDR1 SGHRS, CDR2 YFSETQ. The CDR3 is CASSQTSGSIHEQFF. CDR3 nucleotides: TGCGCCAGCAGCCAGACTAGCGGGAGTATCCATGAGCAGTTCTTC. The full variable domain, its missing parts supplied by reference TRBV5-1 and TRBJ2-1, is KAGVTQTPRYLIKTRGQQVTLSCSPISGHRSVSWYQQTPGQGLQFLFEYFSETQRNKGNFPGRFSGRQFSNSRSEMNVSTLELGDSALYLCASSQTSGSIHEQFFGPGTRLTVL.

This clone has more than one count but fewer than ten. This chain connects TRBV19 to TRBJ2-1; 11 positions match TRBD2. The CDR3 extends over 15 amino acids. Germline V gene data show CDR1 as LNHDA and CDR2 as SQIVND (reference sequence). With 6 bases clipped from V and 4 bases from J, the junction kept 5 bases outside the gene matches. The chain's CDR3 is CASRGTSGSYNEQFF. The CDR3 DNA reads TGTGCCAGTAGGGGCACTAGCGGGAGTTACAATGAGCAGTTCTTC. The full variable domain, its missing parts supplied by reference TRBV19 and TRBJ2-1, is DGGITQSPKYLFRKEGQNVTLSCEQNLNHDAMYWYRQDPGQGLRLIYYSQIVNDFQKGDIAEGYSVSREKKESFPLTVTSAQKNPTAFYLCASRGTSGSYNEQFFGPGTRLTVL.

J is TRBJ2-1 and V is TRBV5-1; D uncertain. This CDR3 is 16 amino acids long. The germline V and J ends were trimmed by 0 bases and 2 bases, with 12 bases remaining between them. Looked up from germline, CDR1 is SGHRS and CDR2 is YFSETQ. In DNA, the CDR3 is TGCGCCAGCAGCTTGGGGGCTCCCTTACCCTACAATGAGCAGTTCTTC. Amino acid sequence: CASSLGAPLPYNEQFF.

CDR3 nucleotide sequence: TGTGCCAGCAGTTCCCGACCCGGGGCGGGAGCCTACGAGCAGTACTTC. It translates to CASSSRPGAGAYEQYF. The chain joins TRBV27 to TRBJ2-7, with 7 bases lining up with TRBD2. This CDR3 contains 16 residues. Germline V gene data show CDR1 as MNHEY and CDR2 as SMNVEV (reference sequence). V shed 4 bases, J shed 2 bases, and the junction held 11 bases outside the gene matches.

The chain links TRBV19 to TRBJ2-7; TRBD1 matches 8 bases. This CDR3 contains 15 residues. Per germline, CDR1 LNHDA and CDR2 SQIVND (reference sequence). Germline trimming cut 2 bases from V and 6 bases from J; bases unmatched to any gene: 9. The CDR3 here is CASSIPGTGVSEQYF. CDR3 nucleotides: TGTGCCAGTAGTATACCCGGGACAGGAGTCTCCGAGCAGTACTTC.

The chain employs TRBV6-5 and TRBJ1-5, with D perhaps matching TRBD1 (5 bases). Germline V gene lookup returns CDR1 MNHEY and CDR2 SVGAGI. The CDR3 sequence is 14 residues long. Deletions cut 5 bases from V and 2 bases from J, with 10 bases between. The CDR3 loop is CASSKRGGNQPQHF. The CDR3 bases are TGTGCCAGCAGTAAAAGGGGTGGCAATCAGCCCCAGCATTTT.

The J gene is TRBJ2-1, the V gene TRBV7-3, with TRBD2 identical over 14 bases. The CDR3 extends over 15 amino acids. V dropped 2 bases and J dropped 6; count of bases not matched to a gene: 0. Germline V lookup: CDR1 SGHTA, CDR2 FQGTGA. The CDR3 region is CASSLGTSGSNEQFF. The CDR3 DNA reads TGTGCCAGCAGCTTAGGGACTAGCGGGAGCAATGAGCAGTTCTTC.

The CDR3: CASSLREQGWKTQYF. CDR3 coding DNA: TGTGCCAGCAGTTTAAGGGAACAGGGTTGGAAGACCCAGTACTTC. The chain is built from TRBV28 and TRBJ2-5; possibly TRBD1 for D (6 bases). CDR3 length equals 15 residues. In germline, CDR1 is MDHEN, CDR2 SYDVKM. The V end lost 2 bases, the J end lost 6 bases, and 16 bases lay between the germline ends.

This chain links TRBV5-4 with TRBJ2-1; 13 bases are shared with TRBD2. Germline CDR1 reads SGHNT; CDR2 reads YYREEE (reference sequence). J gave up 7 bases and V 4 bases, and 5 bases lay outside the gene matches. There are 15 residues in the CDR3. The CDR3 sequence is CASSRTSGSSNEQFF. The CDR3 bases are TGTGCCAGCAGCCGGACTAGCGGGAGTAGTAATGAGCAGTTCTTC.

This chain connects TRBV14 to TRBJ2-1; 12 positions match TRBD2. Germline CDR1 SGHDN, CDR2 FVKESK. Losses at the gene ends were 6 bases for V and 8 bases for J; bases not matched to a gene: 14. The CDR3 loop spans 17 amino acids. The CDR3 protein is CASSNPSLAGGRDEQFF. The DNA of the CDR3 is TGTGCCAGCAGTAACCCCTCCCTAGCGGGAGGGCGGGATGAGCAGTTCTTC.

The chain uses TRBV29-1 and TRBJ2-7, with 9 bases identical to TRBD1. Per germline, CDR1 SQVTM and CDR2 ANQGSEA. This CDR3 has 14 residues. The V gene end was trimmed by 6 bases and the J gene end by 4 bases; junction bases not matched to a gene: 10. CDR3 residues: CSVNYGTGNYEQYF. CDR3 coding DNA: TGCAGCGTGAACTACGGGACAGGGAATTACGAGCAGTACTTC.

The genes are TRBV27 and TRBJ2-7; maybe TRBD1 (5 bases). V lost 3 bases to trimming and J lost 2 bases, with 11 bases between them. The CDR3 is made up of 14 amino acids. CDR1 is MNHEY and CDR2 is SMNVEV in the germline V gene (reference sequence). CDR3 sequence: CASSLERGTYEQYF. CDR3 nucleotides: TGTGCCAGCAGTTTGGAAAGGGGCACCTACGAGCAGTACTTC.

The CDR3 region is CASSLRPRVAGGNEQFF. As DNA, the CDR3 is TGTGCCAGCAGCTTGAGGCCTCGGGTAGCGGGAGGCAATGAGCAGTTCTTC. The chain couples TRBV7-9 to TRBJ2-1; 10 bases line up with TRBD2. The V segment lost 3 bases and the J segment 6 bases; nucleotides outside the gene matches: 11. CDR1 is SEHNR, CDR2 FQNEAQ, per germline (reference sequence). This CDR3 is 17 amino acids long.

This clone was recorded a few times. The chain joins TRBV28 to TRBJ2-5, with unresolved D. CDR1 and CDR2 (germline): MDHEN, SYDVKM. The CDR3 length is 12 residues. The ends were cut back, 3 bases at V and 7 bases at J, with 9 bases in the middle. The CDR3 bases are TGTGCCAGCAGTTTTGGGCGTGGGACCCAGTACTTC. The encoded protein is CASSFGRGTQYF.

The chain combines TRBV19 with TRBJ2-7, with 10 nucleotides matching TRBD1. The V segment lost 7 bases and the J segment 7 bases; nucleotides outside the gene matches: 10. This CDR3 has 14 residues. Germline assignment: CDR1 LNHDA and CDR2 SQIVND (reference sequence). CDR3 coding DNA: TGTGCCAGTACTTCCGGGACAGGGGCTAGGGAGCAGTACTTC. Its translation is CASTSGTGAREQYF. Together with reference TRBV19 and TRBJ2-7, the CDR3 gives the full variable domain: DGGITQSPKYLFRKEGQNVTLSCEQNLNHDAMYWYRQDPGQGLRLIYYSQIVNDFQKGDIAEGYSVSREKKESFPLTVTSAQKNPTAFYLCASTSGTGAREQYFGPGTRLTVT.

The gene calls are TRBV28 and TRBJ2-7; D perhaps matches TRBD2 (6 bases). V was pared by 5 bases and J by 6 bases, with 17 bases between. The CDR3 is made up of 14 amino acids. Germline assignment: CDR1 MDHEN and CDR2 SYDVKM. The CDR3 is CASSPIGLAREQYF. In nucleotides, the CDR3 is TGTGCCAGCAGTCCCATAGGTCTAGCGCGCGAGCAGTACTTC.